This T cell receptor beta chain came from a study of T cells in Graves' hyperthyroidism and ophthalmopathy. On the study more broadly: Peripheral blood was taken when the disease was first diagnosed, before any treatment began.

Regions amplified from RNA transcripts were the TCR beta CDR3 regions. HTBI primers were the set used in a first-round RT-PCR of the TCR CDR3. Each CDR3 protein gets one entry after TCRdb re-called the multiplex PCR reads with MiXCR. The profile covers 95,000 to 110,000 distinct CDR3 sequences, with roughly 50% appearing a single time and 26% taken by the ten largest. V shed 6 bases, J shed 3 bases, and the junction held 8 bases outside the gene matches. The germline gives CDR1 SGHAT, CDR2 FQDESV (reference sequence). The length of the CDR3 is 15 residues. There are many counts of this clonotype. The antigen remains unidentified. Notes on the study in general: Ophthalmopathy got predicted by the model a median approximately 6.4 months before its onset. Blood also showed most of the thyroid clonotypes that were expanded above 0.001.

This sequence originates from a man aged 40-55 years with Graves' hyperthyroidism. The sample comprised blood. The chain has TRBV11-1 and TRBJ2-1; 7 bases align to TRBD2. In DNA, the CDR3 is TGTGCCAGCAGTCTTATAGCGGGTCTCTACAATGAGCAGTTCTTC. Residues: CASSLIAGLYNEQFF.